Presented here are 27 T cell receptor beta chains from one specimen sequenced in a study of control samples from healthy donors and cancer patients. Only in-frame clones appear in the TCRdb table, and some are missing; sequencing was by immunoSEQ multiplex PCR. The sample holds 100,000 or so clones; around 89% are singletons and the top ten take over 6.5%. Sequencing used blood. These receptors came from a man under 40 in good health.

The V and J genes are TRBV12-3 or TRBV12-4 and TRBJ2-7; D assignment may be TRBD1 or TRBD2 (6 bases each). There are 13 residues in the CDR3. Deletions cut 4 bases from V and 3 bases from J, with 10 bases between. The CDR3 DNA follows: TGTGCCAGCAGTTCAGGGGACTTCTACGAGCAGTACTTC. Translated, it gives CASSSGDFYEQYF.

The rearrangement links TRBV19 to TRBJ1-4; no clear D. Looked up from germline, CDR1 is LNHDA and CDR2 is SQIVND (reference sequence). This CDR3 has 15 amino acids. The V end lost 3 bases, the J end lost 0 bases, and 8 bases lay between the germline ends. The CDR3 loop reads CASSMVAATNEKLFF. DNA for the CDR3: TGTGCCAGTAGTATGGTTGCCGCAACTAATGAAAAACTGTTTTTT.

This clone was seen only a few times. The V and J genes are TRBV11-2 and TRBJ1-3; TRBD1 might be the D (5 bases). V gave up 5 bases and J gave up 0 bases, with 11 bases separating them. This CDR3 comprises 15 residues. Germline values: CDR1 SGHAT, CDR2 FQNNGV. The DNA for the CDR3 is TGTGCCAGCAGCCTAGCGGGACTCTCTGGAAACACCATATATTTT. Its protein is CASSLAGLSGNTIYF.

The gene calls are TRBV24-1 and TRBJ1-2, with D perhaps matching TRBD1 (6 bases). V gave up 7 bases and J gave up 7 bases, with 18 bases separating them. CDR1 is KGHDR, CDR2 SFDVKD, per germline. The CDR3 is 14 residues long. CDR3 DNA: TGTGCCACCAGGGACCAAGAGGGGGGCCGTGGCTACACCTTC. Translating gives CATRDQEGGRGYTF.

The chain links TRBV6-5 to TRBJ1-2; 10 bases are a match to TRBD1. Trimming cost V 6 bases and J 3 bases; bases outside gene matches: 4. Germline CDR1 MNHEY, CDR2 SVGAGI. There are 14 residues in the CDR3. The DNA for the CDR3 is TGTGCCAGCAGGGGGACAGGGGAGGACTATGGCTACACCTTC. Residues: CASRGTGEDYGYTF.

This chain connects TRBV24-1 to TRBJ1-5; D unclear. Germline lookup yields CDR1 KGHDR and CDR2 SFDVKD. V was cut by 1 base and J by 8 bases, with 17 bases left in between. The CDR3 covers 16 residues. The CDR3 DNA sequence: TGTGCCACCAGTGATTTACGTTCGCACACCCATGAGCCCCAGCATTTT. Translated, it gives CATSDLRSHTHEPQHF.

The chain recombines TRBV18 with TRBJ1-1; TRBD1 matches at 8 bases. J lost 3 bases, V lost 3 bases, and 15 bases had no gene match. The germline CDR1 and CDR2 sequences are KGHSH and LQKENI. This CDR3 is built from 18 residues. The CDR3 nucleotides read TGTGCCAGCTCACCTCCCTCAGGGGGCCCGCTGGGGGACACTGAAGCTTTCTTT. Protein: CASSPPSGGPLGDTEAFF.

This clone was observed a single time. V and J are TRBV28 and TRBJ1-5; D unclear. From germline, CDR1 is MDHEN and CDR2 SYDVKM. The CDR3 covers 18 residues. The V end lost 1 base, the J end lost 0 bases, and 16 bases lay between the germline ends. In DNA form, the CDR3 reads TGTGCCAGCAGTTTATCTCCATCTCTATTCTATAGCAATCAGCCCCAGCATTTT. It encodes CASSLSPSLFYSNQPQHF.

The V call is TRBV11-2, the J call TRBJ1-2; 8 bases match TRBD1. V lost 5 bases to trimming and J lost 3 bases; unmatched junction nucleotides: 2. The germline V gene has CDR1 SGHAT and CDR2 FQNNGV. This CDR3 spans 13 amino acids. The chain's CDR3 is CASSPTGDYGYTF. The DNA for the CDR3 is TGTGCCAGCAGCCCGACAGGGGACTATGGCTACACCTTC.

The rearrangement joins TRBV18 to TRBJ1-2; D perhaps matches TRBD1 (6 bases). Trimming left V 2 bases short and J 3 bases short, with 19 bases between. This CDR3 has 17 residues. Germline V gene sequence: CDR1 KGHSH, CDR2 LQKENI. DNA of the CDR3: TGTGCCAGCTCACCATTGGAAGGACAGCTATCTGACTATGGCTACACCTTC. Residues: CASSPLEGQLSDYGYTF.

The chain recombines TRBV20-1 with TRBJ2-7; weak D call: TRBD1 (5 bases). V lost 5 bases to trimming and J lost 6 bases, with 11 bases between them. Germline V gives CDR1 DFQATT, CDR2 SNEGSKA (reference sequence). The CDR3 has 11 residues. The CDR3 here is CSAEYRSEQYF. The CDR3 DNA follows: TGCAGTGCTGAATACAGGTCCGAGCAGTACTTC.

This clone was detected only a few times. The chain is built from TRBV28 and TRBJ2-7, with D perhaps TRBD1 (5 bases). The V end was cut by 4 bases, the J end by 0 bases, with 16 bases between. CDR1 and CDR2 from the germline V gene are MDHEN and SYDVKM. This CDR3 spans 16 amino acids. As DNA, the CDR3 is TGTGCCAGCAGTTCCGTAAGGGGTTACCTCTCCTACGAGCAGTACTTC. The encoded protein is CASSSVRGYLSYEQYF.

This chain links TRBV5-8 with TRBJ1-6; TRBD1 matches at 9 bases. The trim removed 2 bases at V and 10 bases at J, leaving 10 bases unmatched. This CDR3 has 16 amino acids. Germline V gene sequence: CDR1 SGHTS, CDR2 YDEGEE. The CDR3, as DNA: TGTGCCAGCAGCTTTGGGACAGGGAGGAATGCCTCACCCCTCCACTTT. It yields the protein CASSFGTGRNASPLHF.

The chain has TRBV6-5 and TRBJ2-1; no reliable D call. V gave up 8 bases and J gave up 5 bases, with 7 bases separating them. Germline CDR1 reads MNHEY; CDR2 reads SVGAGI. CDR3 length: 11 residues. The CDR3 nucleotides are TGTGCCAGCGTTAGGAACAATGAGCAGTTCTTC. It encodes CASVRNNEQFF.

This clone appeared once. In DNA form, the CDR3 reads TGTGCCTGGAGTGTATCGGGGGATGGCTACACCTTC. Its translation is CAWSVSGDGYTF. V is TRBV30 and J is TRBJ1-2, with D perhaps TRBD1 (5 bases). CDR3 length: 12 amino acids. Germline assignment: CDR1 GTSNPN and CDR2 SVGIG (reference sequence). Between the trimmed V and J ends, which lost 0 bases and 6 bases, there was a span of 8 bases.

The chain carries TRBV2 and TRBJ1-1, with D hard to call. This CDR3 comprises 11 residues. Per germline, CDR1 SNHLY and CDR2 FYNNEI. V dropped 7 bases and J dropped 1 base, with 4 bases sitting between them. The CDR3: CASKGNTEAFF. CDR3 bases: TGTGCCAGCAAGGGGAACACTGAAGCTTTCTTT.

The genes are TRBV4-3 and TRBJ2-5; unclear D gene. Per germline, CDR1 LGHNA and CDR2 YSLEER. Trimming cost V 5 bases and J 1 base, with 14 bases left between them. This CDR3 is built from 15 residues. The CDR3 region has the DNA TGCGCCAGCAGCGTCCGACTCGCCGTCCAAGAGACCCAGTACTTC. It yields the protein CASSVRLAVQETQYF.

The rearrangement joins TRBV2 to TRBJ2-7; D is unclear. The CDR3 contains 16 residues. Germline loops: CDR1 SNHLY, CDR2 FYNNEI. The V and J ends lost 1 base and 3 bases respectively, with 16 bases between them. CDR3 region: CASSEEPARRGYEQYV. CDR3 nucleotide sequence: TGTGCCAGCAGTGAAGAACCGGCCAGGCGAGGCTACGAGCAGTACGTC.

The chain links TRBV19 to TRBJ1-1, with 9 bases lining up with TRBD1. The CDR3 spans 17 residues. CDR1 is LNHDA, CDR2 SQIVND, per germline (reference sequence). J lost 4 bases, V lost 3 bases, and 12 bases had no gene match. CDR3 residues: CASSIGGRTGAGTEAFF. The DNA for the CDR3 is TGTGCCAGTAGTATCGGGGGAAGGACAGGGGCAGGCACTGAAGCTTTCTTT.

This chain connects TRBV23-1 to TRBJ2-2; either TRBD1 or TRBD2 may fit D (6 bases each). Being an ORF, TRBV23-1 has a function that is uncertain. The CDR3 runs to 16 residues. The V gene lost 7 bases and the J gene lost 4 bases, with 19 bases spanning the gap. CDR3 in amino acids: CASILSGGRSTGELFF. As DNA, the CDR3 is TGCGCCAGCATCCTCTCTGGGGGGCGCTCCACCGGGGAGCTGTTTTTT.

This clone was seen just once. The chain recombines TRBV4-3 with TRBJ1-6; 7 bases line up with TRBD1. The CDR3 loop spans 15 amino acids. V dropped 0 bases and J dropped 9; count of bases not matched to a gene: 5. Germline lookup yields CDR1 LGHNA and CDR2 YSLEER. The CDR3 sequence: CASSQDWQGGSPLHF. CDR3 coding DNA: TGCGCCAGCAGCCAAGATTGGCAGGGGGGTTCACCCCTCCACTTT.

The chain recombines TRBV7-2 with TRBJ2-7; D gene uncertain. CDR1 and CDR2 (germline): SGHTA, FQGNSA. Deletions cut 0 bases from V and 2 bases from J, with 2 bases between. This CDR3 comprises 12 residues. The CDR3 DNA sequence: TGTGCCAGCAGCTTAGCGACCTACGAGCAGTACTTC. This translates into CASSLATYEQYF.

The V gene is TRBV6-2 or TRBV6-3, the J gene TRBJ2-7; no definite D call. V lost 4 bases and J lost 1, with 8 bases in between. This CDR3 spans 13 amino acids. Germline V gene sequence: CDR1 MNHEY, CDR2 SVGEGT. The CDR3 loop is CASSSPRSYEQYF. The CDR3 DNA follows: TGTGCCAGCAGTTCCCCTCGGTCCTACGAGCAGTACTTC.

The CDR3 nucleotides are TGTGCCACCATCCCCGGGTGGGCCAAAAACATTCAGTACTTC. It codes for CATIPGWAKNIQYF. V usage is TRBV28 and J usage is TRBJ2-4; D not certain. The ends were cut back, 10 bases at V and 1 base at J, with 14 bases in the middle. There are 14 residues in the CDR3. Per the germline V gene, CDR1 is MDHEN and CDR2 is SYDVKM.

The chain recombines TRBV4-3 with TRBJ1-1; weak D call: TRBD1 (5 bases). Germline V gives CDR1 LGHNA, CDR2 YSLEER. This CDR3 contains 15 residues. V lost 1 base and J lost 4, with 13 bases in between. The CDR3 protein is CASSQAVRDRTEAFF. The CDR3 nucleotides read TGCGCCAGCAGCCAAGCTGTGAGGGACCGCACTGAAGCTTTCTTT.

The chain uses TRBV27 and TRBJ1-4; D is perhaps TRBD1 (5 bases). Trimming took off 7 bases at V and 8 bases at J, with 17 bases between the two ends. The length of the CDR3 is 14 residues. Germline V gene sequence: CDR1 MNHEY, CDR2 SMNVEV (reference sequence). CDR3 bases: TGTGCCAGCAACCCGGGGCCTTTGGGGGAAAAACTGTTTTTT. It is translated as CASNPGPLGEKLFF.

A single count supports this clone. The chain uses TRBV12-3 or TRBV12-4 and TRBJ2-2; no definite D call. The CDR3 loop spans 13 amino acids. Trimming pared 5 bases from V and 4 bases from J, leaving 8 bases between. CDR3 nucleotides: TGTGCCAGCAGTCCGTCTTCCACCGGGGAGCTGTTTTTT. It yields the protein CASSPSSTGELFF.